This paragraph reports one TCR beta chain. Libraries were prepared by immunoSEQ multiplex PCR; TCRdb keeps only in-frame clonotypes and omits some of them. Of 25,000 to 30,000 clones in the sample, 85% to 95% were seen once. This specimen comes from a study of T cell responses to AZD1222 COVID-19 vaccine. Trimming removed 0 bases from V and 8 bases from J; junction bases left unmatched: 1. CDR3 size: 14 residues. In germline, CDR1 is LNHNV, CDR2 YYDKDF (reference sequence). The receptor comes from an adult in good health. The chain recombines TRBV15 with TRBJ1-6, with 7 bases fitting TRBD1. The starting material was peripheral blood, obtained on day 0 of AZD1222 vaccination. The CDR3 spells CATSRDRGYSPLHF. CDR3 bases: TGTGCCACCAGCAGAGACAGGGGGTATTCACCCCTCCACTTT.